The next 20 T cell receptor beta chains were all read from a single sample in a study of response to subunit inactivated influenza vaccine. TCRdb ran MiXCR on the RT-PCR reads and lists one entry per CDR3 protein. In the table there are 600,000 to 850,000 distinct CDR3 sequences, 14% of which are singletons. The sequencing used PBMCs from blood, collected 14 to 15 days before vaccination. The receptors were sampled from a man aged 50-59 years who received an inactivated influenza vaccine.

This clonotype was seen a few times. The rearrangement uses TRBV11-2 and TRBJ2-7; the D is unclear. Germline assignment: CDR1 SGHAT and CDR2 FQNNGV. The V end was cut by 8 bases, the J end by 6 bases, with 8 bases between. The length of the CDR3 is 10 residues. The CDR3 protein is CASASTEQYF. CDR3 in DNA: TGTGCCAGCGCTTCGACCGAGCAGTACTTC. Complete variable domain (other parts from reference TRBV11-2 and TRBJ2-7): EAGVAQSPRYKIIEKRQSVAFWCNPISGHATLYWYQQILGQGPKLLIQFQNNGVVDDSQLPKDRFSAERLKGVDSTLKIQPAKLEDSAVYLCASASTEQYFGPGTRLTVT.

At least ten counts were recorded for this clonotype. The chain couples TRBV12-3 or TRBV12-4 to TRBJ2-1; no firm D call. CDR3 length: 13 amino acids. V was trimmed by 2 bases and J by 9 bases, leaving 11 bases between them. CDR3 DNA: TGTGCCAGCAGTTTAAGACTTTCCGGTGAGCAGTTCTTC. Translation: CASSLRLSGEQFF.

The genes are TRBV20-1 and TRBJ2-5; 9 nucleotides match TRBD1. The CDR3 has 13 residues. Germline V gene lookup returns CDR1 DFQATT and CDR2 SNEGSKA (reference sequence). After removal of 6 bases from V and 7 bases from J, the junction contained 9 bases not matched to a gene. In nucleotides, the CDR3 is TGCAGTGCACCCAGACAGGGGGTTGTGACCCAGTACTTC. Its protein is CSAPRQGVVTQYF.

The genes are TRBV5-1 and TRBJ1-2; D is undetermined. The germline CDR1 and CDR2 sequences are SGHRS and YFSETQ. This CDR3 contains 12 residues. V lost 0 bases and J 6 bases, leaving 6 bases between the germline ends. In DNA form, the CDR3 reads TGCGCCAGCAGCTTGGATCTGAATGGCTACACCTTC. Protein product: CASSLDLNGYTF.

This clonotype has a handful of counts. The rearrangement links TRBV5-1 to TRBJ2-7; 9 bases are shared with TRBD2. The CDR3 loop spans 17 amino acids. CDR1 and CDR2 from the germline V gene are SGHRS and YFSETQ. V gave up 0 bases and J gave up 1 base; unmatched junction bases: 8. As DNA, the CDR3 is TGCGCCAGCAGCTTGGCTCTAGCGGGAAGGGGTTCCTACGAGCAGTACTTC. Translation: CASSLALAGRGSYEQYF.

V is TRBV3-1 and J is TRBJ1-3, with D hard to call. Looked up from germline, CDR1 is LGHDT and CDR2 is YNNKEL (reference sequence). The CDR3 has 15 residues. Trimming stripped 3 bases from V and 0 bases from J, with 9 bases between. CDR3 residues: CASSQNIISGNTIYF. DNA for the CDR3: TGTGCCAGCAGCCAGAACATCATCTCTGGAAACACCATATATTTT.

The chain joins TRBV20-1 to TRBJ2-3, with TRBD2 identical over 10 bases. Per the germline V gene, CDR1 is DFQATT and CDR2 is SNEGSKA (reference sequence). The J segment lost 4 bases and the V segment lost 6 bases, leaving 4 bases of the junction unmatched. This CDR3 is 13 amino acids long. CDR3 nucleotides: TGCAGTGCGTTACTAGCGGGGCCAGATACGCAGTATTTT. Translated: CSALLAGPDTQYF.

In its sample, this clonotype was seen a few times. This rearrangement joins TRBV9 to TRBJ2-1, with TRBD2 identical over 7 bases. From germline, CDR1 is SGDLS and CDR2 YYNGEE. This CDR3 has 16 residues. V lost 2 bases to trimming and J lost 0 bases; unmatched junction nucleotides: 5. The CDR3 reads CASSVAGEVSYNEQFF. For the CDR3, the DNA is TGTGCCAGCAGCGTCGCGGGGGAGGTCTCCTACAATGAGCAGTTCTTC.

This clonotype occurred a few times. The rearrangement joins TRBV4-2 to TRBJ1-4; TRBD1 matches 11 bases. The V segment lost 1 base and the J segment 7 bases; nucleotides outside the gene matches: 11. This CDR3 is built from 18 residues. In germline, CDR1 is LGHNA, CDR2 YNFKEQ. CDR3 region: CASSQVVGQGAHGEKLFF. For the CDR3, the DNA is TGTGCCAGCAGCCAAGTGGTAGGACAGGGGGCGCATGGTGAAAAACTGTTTTTT.

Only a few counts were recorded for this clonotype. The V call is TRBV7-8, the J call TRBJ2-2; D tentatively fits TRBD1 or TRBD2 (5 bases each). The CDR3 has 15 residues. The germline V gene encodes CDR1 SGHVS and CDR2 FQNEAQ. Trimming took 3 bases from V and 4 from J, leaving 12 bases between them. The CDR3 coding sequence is TGTGCCAGCAGCTTGGGACGCTCGGGCACCGGGGAGCTGTTTTTT. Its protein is CASSLGRSGTGELFF. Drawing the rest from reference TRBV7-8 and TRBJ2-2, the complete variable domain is GAGVSQSPRYKVAKRGQDVALRCDPISGHVSLFWYQQALGQGPEFLTYFQNEAQLDKSGLPSDRFFAERPEGSVSTLKIQRTQQEDSAVYLCASSLGRSGTGELFFGEGSRLTVL.

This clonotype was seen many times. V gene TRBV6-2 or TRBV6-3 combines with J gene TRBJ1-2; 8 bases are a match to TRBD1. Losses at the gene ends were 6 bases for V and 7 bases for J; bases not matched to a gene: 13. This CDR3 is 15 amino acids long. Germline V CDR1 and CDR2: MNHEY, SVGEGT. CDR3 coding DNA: TGTGCCAGCAGCCCGTCGGACAGGGCAATCGGTGGCTACACCTTC. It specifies CASSPSDRAIGGYTF.

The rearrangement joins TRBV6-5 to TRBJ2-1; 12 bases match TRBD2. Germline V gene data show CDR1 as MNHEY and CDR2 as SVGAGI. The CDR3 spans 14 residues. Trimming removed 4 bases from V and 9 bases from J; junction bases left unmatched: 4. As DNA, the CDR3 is TGTGCCAGCAGTTTCCTAGCGGGGGGGGGTGAGCAGTTCTTC. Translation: CASSFLAGGGEQFF.

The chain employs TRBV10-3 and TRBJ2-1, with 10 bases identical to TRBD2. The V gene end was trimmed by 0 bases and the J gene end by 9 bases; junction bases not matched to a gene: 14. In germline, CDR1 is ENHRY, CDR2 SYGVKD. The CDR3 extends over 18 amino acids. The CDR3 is CAISESVLVQRGGSEQFF. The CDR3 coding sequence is TGTGCCATCAGTGAGTCGGTATTAGTCCAGCGGGGGGGAAGTGAGCAGTTCTTC.

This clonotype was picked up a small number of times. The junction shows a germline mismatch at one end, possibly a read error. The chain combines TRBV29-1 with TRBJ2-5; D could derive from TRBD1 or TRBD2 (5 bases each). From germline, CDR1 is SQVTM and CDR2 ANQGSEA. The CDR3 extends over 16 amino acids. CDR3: CSVEGVQGDYQEAQYF. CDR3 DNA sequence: TGCAGCGTTGAAGGGGTCCAGGGAGATTATCAAGAGGCCCAGTACTTC.

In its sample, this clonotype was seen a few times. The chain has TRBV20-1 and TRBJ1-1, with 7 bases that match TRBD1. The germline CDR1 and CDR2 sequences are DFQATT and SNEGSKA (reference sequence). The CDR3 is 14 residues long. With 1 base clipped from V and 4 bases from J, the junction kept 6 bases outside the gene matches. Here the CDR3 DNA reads TGCAGTGCTAGAGCAGGGGGAGGAGGCACTGAAGCTTTCTTT. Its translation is CSARAGGGGTEAFF.

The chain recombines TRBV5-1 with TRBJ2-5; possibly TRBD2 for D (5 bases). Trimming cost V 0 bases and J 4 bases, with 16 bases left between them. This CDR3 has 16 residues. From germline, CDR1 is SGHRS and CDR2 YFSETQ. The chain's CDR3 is CASSLAPGGAGETQYF. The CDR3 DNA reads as TGCGCCAGCAGCTTGGCCCCGGGCGGCGCGGGAGAGACCCAGTACTTC.

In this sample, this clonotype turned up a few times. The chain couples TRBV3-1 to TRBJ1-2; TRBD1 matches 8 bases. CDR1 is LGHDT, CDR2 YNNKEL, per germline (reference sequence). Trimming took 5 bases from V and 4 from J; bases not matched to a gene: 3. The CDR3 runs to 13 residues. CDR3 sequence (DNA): TGTGCCAGCAGCGACGACAGGGGCTATGGCTACACCTTC. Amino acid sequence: CASSDDRGYGYTF.

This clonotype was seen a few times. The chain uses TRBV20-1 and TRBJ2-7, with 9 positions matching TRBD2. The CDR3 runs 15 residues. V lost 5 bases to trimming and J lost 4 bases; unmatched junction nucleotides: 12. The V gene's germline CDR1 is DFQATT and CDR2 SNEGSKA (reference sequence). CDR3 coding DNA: TGCAGTGCTCCGCGAGCGGGGGGCGTGGGTTACGAGCAGTACTTC. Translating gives CSAPRAGGVGYEQYF.

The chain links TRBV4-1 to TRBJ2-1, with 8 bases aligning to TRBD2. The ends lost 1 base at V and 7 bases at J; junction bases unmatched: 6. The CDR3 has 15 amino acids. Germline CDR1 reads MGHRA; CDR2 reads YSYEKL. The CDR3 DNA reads TGCGCCAGCAGCCAAGCCGACGGGAGGGGTAATGAGCAGTTCTTC. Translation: CASSQADGRGNEQFF.

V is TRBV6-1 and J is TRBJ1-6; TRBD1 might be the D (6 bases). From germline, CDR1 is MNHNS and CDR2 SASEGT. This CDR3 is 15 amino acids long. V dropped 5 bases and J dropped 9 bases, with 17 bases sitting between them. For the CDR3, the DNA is TGTGCCAGCAGTCCTTCAACAGGGTCGGGTTCACCCCTCCACTTT. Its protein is CASSPSTGSGSPLHF.